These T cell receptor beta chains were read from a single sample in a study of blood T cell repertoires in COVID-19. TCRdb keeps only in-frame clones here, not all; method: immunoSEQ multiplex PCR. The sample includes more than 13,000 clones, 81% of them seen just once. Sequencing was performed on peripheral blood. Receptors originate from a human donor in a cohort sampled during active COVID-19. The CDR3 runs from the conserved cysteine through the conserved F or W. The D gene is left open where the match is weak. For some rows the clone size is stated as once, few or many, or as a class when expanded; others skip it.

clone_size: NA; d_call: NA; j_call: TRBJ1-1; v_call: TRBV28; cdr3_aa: CASSLGSSRGEAFF; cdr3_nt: TGTGCCAGCAGTTTAGGGAGCTCGAGAGGTGAAGCTTTCTTT
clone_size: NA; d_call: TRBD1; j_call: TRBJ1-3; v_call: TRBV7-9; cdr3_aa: CASSSDRSSGNTIYF; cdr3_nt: TGTGCCAGCAGTTCGGACAGGTCCTCTGGAAACACCATATATTTT
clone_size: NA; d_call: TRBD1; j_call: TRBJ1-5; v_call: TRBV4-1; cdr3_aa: CASSQVGQGAWQPQHF; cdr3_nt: TGCGCCAGCAGCCAAGTAGGACAGGGGGCTTGGCAGCCCCAGCATTTT
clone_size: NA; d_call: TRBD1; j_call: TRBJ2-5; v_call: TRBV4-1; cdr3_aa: CASSQDRGRGETQYF; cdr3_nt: TGCGCCAGCAGCCAAGATAGGGGGCGCGGGGAGACCCAGTACTTC
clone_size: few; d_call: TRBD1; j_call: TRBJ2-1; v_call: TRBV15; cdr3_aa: CATSRGGDRGINEQFF; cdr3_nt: TGTGCCACCAGCAGGGGAGGGGACAGGGGAATCAATGAGCAGTTCTTC
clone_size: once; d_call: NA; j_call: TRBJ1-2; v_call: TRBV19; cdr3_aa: CASSVWGDRYGYTF; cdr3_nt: TGTGCCAGTAGTGTATGGGGGGATAGGTATGGCTACACCTTC
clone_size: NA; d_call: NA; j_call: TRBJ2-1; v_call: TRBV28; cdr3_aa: CASRGGADLYNEQFF; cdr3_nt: TGTGCCAGCAGGGGGGGGGCAGACCTCTACAATGAGCAGTTCTTC
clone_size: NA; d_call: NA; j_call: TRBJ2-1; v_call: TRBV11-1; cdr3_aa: CASSIGLVSHEQFF; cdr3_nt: TGTGCCAGCAGCATAGGGTTAGTTTCTCATGAGCAGTTCTTC
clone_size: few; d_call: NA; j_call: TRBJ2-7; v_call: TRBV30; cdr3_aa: CAWSSYEQYF; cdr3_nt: TGTGCCTGGAGTTCGTACGAGCAGTACTTC
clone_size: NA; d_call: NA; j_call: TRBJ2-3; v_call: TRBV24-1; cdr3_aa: CATSDQQGTDTQYF; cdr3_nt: TGTGCCACCAGTGACCAACAGGGTACAGATACGCAGTATTTT
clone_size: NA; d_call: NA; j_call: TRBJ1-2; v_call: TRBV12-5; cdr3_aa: CASGLGGPAITF; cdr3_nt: TGTGCTAGTGGTTTGGGGGGCCCTGCTATCACCTTC
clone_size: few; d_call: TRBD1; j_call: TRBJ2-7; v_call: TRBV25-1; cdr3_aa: CASSETGDYEQYF; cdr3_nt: TGTGCCAGCAGTGAGACAGGGGACTACGAGCAGTACTTC
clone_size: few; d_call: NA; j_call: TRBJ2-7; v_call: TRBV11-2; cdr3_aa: CASSSSSLEQYF; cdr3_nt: TGTGCCAGCAGCTCCTCGTCCCTCGAGCAGTACTTC
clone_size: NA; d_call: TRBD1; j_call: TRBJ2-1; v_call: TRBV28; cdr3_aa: CASSLLGQGIAEQFF; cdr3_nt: TGTGCCAGCAGTTTATTGGGACAGGGGATCGCTGAGCAGTTCTTC
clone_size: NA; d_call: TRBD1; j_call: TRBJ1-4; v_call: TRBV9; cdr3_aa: CASSAGNRGQDEKLFF; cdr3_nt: TGTGCCAGCAGCGCCGGAAACAGGGGGCAGGATGAAAAACTGTTTTTT
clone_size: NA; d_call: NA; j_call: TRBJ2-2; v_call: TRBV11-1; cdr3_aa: CASSLRGSTGELFF; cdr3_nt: TGTGCCAGCAGCTTAAGGGGAAGCACCGGGGAGCTGTTTTTT
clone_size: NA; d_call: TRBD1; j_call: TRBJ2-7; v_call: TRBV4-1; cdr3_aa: CASSQDPGQGAYEQYF; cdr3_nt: TGCGCCAGCAGCCAAGATCCGGGACAGGGGGCCTACGAGCAGTACTTC
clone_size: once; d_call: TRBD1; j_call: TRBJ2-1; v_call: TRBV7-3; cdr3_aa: CASSLGPGQDEQFF; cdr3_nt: TGTGCCAGCAGCTTAGGCCCTGGACAGGATGAGCAGTTCTTC
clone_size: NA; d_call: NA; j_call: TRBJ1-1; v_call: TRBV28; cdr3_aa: CASSHGGEMNTEAFF; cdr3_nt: TGTGCCAGCAGTCACGGGGGTGAGATGAACACTGAAGCTTTCTTT
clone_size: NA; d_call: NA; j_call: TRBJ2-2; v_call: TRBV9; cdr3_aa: CASSVGNAGVNTGELFF; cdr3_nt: TGTGCCAGCAGCGTAGGTAATGCCGGAGTGAACACCGGGGAGCTGTTTTTT
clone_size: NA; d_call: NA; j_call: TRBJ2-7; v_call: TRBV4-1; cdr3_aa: CASSQEEGTSYEQYF; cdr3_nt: TGCGCCAGCAGCCAAGAGGAGGGGACCTCCTACGAGCAGTACTTC
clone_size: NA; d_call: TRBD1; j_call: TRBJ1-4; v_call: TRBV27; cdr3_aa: CASSLAPTGDEEKLFF; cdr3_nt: TGTGCCAGCAGTTTAGCCCCAACAGGGGATGAAGAAAAACTGTTTTTT
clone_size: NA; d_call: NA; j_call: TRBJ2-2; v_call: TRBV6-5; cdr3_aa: CASSPPGSTGELFF; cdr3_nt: TGTGCCAGCAGTCCACCGGGTAGCACCGGGGAGCTGTTTTTT
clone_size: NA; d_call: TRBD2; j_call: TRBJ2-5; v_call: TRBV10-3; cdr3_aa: CAISEGAPGGRVKETQYF; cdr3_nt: TGTGCCATCAGTGAAGGGGCCCCGGGCGGGAGGGTAAAAGAGACCCAGTACTTC
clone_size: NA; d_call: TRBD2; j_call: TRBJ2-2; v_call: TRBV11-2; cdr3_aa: CASSLGREWNTGELFF; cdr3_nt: TGTGCCAGCAGCTTAGGGCGGGAGTGGAACACCGGGGAGCTGTTTTTT
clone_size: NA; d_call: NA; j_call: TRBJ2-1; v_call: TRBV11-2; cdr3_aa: CASSSGGNDNEQFF; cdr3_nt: TGTGCCAGCAGCTCCGGGGGTAATGACAATGAGCAGTTCTTC
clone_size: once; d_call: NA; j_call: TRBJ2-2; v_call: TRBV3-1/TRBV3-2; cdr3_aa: CASSLPLAEGAITGELFF; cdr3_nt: TGTGCCAGCAGCCTCCCTTTGGCGGAGGGGGCGATCACCGGGGAGCTGTTTTTT
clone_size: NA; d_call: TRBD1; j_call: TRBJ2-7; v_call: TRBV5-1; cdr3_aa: CASSWGTGASYEQYF; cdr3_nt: TGCGCCAGCAGCTGGGGGACAGGGGCCTCCTACGAGCAGTACTTC
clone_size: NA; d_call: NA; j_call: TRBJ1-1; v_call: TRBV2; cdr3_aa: CASSGGANTEAFF; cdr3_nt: TGTGCCAGCAGTGGCGGGGCGAACACTGAAGCTTTCTTT
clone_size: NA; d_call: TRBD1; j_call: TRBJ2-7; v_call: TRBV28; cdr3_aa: CASSLWGTGSSYEQYF; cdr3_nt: TGTGCCAGCAGTTTATGGGGGACAGGCAGCTCCTACGAGCAGTACTTC
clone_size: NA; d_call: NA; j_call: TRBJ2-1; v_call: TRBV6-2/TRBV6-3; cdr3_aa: CASSYSTQSTTYNEQFF; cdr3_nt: TGTGCCAGCAGTTACTCGACTCAGTCGACCACCTACAATGAGCAGTTCTTC
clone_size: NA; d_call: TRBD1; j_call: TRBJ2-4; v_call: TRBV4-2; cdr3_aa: CASSQEDRGTNIQYF; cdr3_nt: TGTGCCAGCAGCCAGGAGGACAGGGGGACAAACATTCAGTACTTC
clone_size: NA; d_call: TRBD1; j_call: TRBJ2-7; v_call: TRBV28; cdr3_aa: CAVRGWDRVRYEQYF; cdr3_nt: TGTGCCGTCCGGGGTTGGGACAGGGTGCGCTACGAGCAGTACTTC
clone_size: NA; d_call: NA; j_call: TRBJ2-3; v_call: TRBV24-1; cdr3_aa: CATSDPDWSRAGDTQYF; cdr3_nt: TGTGCCACCAGTGATCCCGACTGGTCAAGAGCTGGAGATACGCAGTATTTT
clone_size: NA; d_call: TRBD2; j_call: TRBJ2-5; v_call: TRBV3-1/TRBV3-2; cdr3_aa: CASSPSTSGRETQYF; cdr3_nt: TGTGCCAGCAGCCCCTCGACTAGCGGGAGGGAGACCCAGTACTTC
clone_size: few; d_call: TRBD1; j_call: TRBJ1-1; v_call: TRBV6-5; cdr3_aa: CASSKGQGAGTEAFF; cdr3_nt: TGTGCCAGCAGTAAGGGACAGGGGGCAGGCACTGAAGCTTTCTTT